Sequencing of this T cell receptor beta chain was carried out in a study of blood T cell repertoires in COVID-19. Study-wide background: Researchers got acute and convalescent COVID-19 samples from the United States, Italy and Spain.

This CDR3 is built from 14 residues. With 0 bases removed from V and 0 bases from J, the gap between germline ends came to 6 bases. Germline-derived CDR1 and CDR2 are MGHRA and YSYEKL. Per the authors' pipeline: Reference gene primer amplification gave nucleated cell count estimates. Sequenced by immunoSEQ multiplex PCR; TCRdb stores in-frame clones only, minus some. V and J calls and clone size are as listed in that table; D and trimming were resolved from the DNA. The sample records 200,000 or so clones, 84% being singletons. Sequencing input: peripheral blood. This chain uses TRBV4-1 with TRBJ2-7, with unresolved D. The clonotype originates from a human donor in a cohort sampled during active COVID-19. The CDR3 nucleotides read TGCGCCAGCAGCCAAGACGGTTTCTCCTACGAGCAGTACTTC. Amino acid sequence: CASSQDGFSYEQYF.